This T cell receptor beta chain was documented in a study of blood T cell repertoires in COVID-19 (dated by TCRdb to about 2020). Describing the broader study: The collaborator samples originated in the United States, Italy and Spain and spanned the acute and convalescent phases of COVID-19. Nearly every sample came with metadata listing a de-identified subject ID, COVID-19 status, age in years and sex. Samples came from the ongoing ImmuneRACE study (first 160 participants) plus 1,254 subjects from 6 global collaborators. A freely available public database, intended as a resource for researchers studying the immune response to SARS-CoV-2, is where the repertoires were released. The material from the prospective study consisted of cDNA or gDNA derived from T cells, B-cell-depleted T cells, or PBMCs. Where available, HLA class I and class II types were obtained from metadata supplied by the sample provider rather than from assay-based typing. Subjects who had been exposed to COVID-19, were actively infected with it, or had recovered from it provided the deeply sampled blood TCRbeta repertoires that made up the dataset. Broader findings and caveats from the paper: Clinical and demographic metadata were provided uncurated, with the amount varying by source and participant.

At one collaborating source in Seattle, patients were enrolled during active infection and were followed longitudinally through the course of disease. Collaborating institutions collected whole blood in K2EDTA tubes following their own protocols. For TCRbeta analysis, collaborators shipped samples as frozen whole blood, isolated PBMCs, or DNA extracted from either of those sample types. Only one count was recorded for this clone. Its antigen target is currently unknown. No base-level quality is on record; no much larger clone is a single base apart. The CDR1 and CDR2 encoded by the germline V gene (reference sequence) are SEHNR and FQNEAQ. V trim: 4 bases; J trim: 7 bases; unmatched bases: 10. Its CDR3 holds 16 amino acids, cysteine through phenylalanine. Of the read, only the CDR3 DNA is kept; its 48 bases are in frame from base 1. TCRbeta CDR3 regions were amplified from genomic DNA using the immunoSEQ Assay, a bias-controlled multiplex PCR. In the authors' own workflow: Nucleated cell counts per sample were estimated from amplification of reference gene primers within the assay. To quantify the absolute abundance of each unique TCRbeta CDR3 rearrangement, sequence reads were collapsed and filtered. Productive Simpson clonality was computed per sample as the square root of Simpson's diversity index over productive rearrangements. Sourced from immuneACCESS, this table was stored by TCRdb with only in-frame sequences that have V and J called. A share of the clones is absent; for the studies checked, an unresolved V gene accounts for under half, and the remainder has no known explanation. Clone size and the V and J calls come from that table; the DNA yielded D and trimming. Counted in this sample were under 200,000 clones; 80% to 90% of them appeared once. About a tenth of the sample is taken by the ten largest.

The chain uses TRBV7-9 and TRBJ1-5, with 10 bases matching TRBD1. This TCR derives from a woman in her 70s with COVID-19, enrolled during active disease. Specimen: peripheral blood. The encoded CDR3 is CASSSSSGQGPQPQHF. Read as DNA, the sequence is TGTGCCAGCAGCTCCTCTTCGGGACAGGGGCCCCAGCCCCAGCATTTT.